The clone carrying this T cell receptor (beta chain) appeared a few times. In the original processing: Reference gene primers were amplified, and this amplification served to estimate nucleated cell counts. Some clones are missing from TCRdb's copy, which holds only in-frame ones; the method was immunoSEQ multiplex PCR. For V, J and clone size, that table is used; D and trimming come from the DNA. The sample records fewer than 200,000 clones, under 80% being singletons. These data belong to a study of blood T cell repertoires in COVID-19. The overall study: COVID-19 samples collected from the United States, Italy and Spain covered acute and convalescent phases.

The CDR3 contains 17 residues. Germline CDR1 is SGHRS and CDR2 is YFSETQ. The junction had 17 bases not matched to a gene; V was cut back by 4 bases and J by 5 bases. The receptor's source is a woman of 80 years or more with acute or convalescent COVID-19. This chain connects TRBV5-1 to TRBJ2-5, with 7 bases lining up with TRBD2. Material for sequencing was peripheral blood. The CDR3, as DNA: TGCGCCAGCAGCCCCCAATACCCGGGAGAGGGAGGGGAGACCCAGTACTTC. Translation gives CASSPQYPGEGGETQYF. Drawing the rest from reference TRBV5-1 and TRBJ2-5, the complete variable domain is KAGVTQTPRYLIKTRGQQVTLSCSPISGHRSVSWYQQTPGQGLQFLFEYFSETQRNKGNFPGRFSGRQFSNSRSEMNVSTLELGDSALYLCASSPQYPGEGGETQYFGPGTRLLVL.